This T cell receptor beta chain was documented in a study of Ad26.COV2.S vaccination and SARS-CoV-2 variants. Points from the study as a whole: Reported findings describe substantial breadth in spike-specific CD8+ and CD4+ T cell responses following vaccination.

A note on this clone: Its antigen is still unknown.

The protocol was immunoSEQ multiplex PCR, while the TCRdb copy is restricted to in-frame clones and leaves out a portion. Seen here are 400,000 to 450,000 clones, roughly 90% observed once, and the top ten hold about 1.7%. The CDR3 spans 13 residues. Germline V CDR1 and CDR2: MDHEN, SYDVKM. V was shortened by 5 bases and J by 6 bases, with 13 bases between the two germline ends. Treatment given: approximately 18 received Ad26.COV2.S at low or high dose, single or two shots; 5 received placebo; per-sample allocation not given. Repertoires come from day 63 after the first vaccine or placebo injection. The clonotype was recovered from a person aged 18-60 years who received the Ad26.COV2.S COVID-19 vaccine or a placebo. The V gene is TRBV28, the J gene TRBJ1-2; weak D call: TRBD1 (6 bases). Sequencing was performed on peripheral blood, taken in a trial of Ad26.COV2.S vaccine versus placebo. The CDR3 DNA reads TGTGCCAGCAGTGGTGACAGGTATGATGGCTACACCTTC. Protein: CASSGDRYDGYTF.